This T cell receptor beta chain was retrieved from a study of shared clonotypes between healthy human individuals. A single count supports this clone. This CDR3 region has 14 residues. Sequenced by immunoSEQ multiplex PCR; TCRdb stores in-frame clones only, minus some. This sample has about 2.4 million clones; roughly nine tenths occur once, and the top ten carry about 0.13%. The chain recombines TRBV21-1 with TRBJ2-7. TRBV21-1 is given as a pseudogene. The sequence came from a man between 18 and 29 years old in good health. Sequencing was done on a sample of naive CD4+ T cells sorted from blood. Stated subset: CD45RA+ positively selected. CDR3: CASDPRMGAYEQYF. The CDR3 DNA reads as TGTGCCAGCGACCCCCGGATGGGGGCCTACGAGCAGTACTTC.